Listed below are T cell receptor beta chains from one sample, sequenced in a study of human T cells and chemical hapten exposure. TCRdb independently ran MiXCR on the RACE reads; one entry per CDR3 protein. The sample includes approximately 32,000 distinct CDR3 sequences, 5% to 6% seen only once; the top ten take around 5%. This material consisted of whole blood, taken in connection with sensitization to the hapten diphenylcyclopropenone (DPC). The origin of the receptors is a man under 40 with alopecia areata. Some clones in this sample may be carry-over from other donors' samples. CDR3s include the opening cysteine and the closing phenylalanine or tryptophan. The order of the fields is clone size, J gene, D gene, V gene, CDR3 protein, CDR3 DNA. A D gene is named only where the DNA matches it firmly. Clone size appears in some rows only: once, few, many, or a class for an expanded clone.

many | TRBJ2-7 | . | TRBV7-9 | CASSLEASQNLYEQYF | TGTGCCAGCAGCTTAGAGGCCAGCCAGAACCTCTACGAGCAGTACTTC
many | TRBJ1-6 | TRBD1 | TRBV12-3/TRBV12-4 | CASSSQGWDSPLHF | TGTGCCAGCAGTTCACAGGGGTGGGATTCACCCCTCCACTTT
many | TRBJ1-5 | TRBD1 | TRBV20-1 | CSAARDSLYSNQPQHF | TGCAGTGCTGCAAGGGACAGTTTATATAGCAATCAGCCCCAGCATTTT
many | TRBJ1-3 | . | TRBV12-3/TRBV12-4 | CASNQGSGNTIYF | TGTGCCAGCAATCAGGGGTCTGGAAACACCATATATTTT
many | TRBJ2-2 | . | TRBV4-3 | CASSQVDGGTGELFF | TGCGCCAGCAGCCAAGTGGATGGTGGGACCGGGGAGCTGTTTTTT
many | TRBJ2-5 | TRBD2 | TRBV4-3 | CASSQGTSVETQYF | TGCGCCAGCAGCCAAGGGACTAGCGTGGAGACCCAGTACTTC
many | TRBJ2-1 | . | TRBV19 | CASSIVAGPYNEQFF | TGTGCCAGTAGTATAGTTGCGGGCCCCTACAATGAGCAGTTCTTC
many | TRBJ2-6 | . | TRBV7-9 | CASSSGSGANVLTF | TGTGCCAGCAGCTCAGGCTCTGGGGCCAACGTCCTGACTTTC
many | TRBJ2-7 | TRBD1 | TRBV7-2 | CASSSDRGQSYEQYF | TGTGCCAGCAGCTCCGACAGGGGGCAATCCTACGAGCAGTACTTC
many | TRBJ2-1 | . | TRBV6-2/TRBV6-3 | CASSSLSASLTDEQFF | TGTGCCAGCAGTTCCCTTAGCGCGTCTCTTACCGATGAGCAGTTCTTC
many | TRBJ2-3 | . | TRBV7-9 | CASRRLLSTDTQYF | TGTGCCAGCAGGCGACTCCTTAGCACAGATACGCAGTATTTT
many | TRBJ1-2 | TRBD1 | TRBV4-2 | CASSQGDRGLNGGYTF | TGTGCCAGCAGCCAAGGGGACAGGGGTCTTAACGGTGGCTACACCTTC
many | TRBJ2-6 | . | TRBV3-1 | CASSQEVSGSTSSGANVLTF | TGTGCCAGCAGCCAGGAAGTAAGCGGCAGTACAAGCTCTGGGGCCAACGTCCTGACTTTC
many | TRBJ2-2 | TRBD2 | TRBV12-3/TRBV12-4 | CASSGLAVYTGELFF | TGTGCCAGCAGCGGTCTAGCGGTTTACACCGGGGAGCTGTTTTTT
. | TRBJ1-2 | . | TRBV24-1 | CATSDSLGYGYTF | TGTGCCACCAGTGATTCCCTGGGGTATGGCTACACCTTC
many | TRBJ2-5 | . | TRBV12-3/TRBV12-4 | CASSLLQETQYF | TGTGCCAGCAGTTTACTACAAGAGACCCAGTACTTC
many | TRBJ2-7 | . | TRBV19 | CASSIQAGSPYEQYF | TGTGCCAGTAGTATACAGGCCGGCAGCCCCTACGAGCAGTACTTC
. | TRBJ1-2 | . | TRBV7-2 | CASSLSQVGGYTF | TGTGCCAGCAGCTTAAGTCAGGTTGGGGGCTACACCTTC
many | TRBJ2-1 | TRBD2 | TRBV24-1 | CATSEGIAGPYNEQFF | TGTGCCACCAGTGAGGGAATAGCGGGTCCCTACAATGAGCAGTTCTTC
few | TRBJ1-2 | . | TRBV12-3/TRBV12-4 | CASSLKGWRNYGYTF | TGTGCCAGCAGTTTAAAGGGATGGCGGAACTATGGCTACACCTTC
many | TRBJ1-5 | . | TRBV19 | CASSIIGTAFQPQHF | TGTGCCAGTAGTATAATCGGGACCGCTTTTCAGCCCCAGCATTTT
many | TRBJ2-7 | . | TRBV12-3/TRBV12-4 | CASSLSSDTTHEQYF | TGTGCCAGCAGTTTAAGTTCGGACACCACCCACGAGCAGTACTTC
many | TRBJ2-4 | . | TRBV11-2 | CASSFRRDLAKNIQYF | TGTGCCAGCAGCTTCAGACGCGACCTAGCCAAAAACATTCAGTACTTC
many | TRBJ1-5 | TRBD1 | TRBV7-2 | CASSSRQGASNQPQHF | TGTGCCAGCAGCTCTAGACAGGGGGCAAGCAATCAGCCCCAGCATTTT
many | TRBJ1-5 | . | TRBV2 | CASRRDGNQPQHF | TGTGCCAGCAGAAGGGATGGCAATCAGCCCCAGCATTTT
many | TRBJ2-7 | TRBD1 | TRBV5-1 | CASRGDSYEQYF | TGCGCCAGCAGAGGGGACAGCTACGAGCAGTACTTC
many | TRBJ2-5 | . | TRBV11-2 | CASSNREWETQYF | TGTGCCAGCAGCAACAGGGAATGGGAGACCCAGTACTTC
many | TRBJ2-1 | . | TRBV7-9 | CASSLAPDPTAAFF | TGTGCCAGCAGCTTAGCGCCTGACCCCACAGCGGCGTTCTTC
many | TRBJ2-1 | TRBD2 | TRBV20-1 | CSARGGREQFF | TGCAGTGCTCGGGGGGGGCGTGAGCAGTTCTTC
many | TRBJ2-7 | TRBD2 | TRBV6-2/TRBV6-3 | CASRTGRGGAYEQYF | TGTGCCAGCAGGACTGGGCGGGGGGGCGCCTACGAGCAGTACTTC
many | TRBJ2-1 | TRBD2 | TRBV4-2 | CASSPGGAGVTYNEQFF | TGTGCCAGCAGCCCGGGGGGGGCAGGGGTGACCTACAATGAGCAGTTCTTC
many | TRBJ1-1 | TRBD1 | TRBV12-3/TRBV12-4 | CASRRDREDTEAFF | TGTGCCAGCAGGCGGGACAGGGAGGACACTGAAGCTTTCTTT
. | TRBJ1-6 | . | TRBV11-2 | CASRRRAFYNSPLHF | TGTGCCAGCAGAAGGAGAGCCTTCTATAATTCACCCCTCCACTTT
many | TRBJ2-2 | . | TRBV10-1 | CASSDRSRTANTGELFF | TGCGCCAGCAGTGATAGATCTCGGACCGCGAACACCGGGGAGCTGTTTTTT
few | TRBJ1-1 | . | TRBV11-2 | CASSLQSGTEAFF | TGTGCCAGCAGCTTACAGTCTGGCACTGAAGCTTTCTTT
many | TRBJ2-2 | . | TRBV4-3 | CASSQDQGFTGELFF | TGCGCCAGCAGCCAAGATCAGGGGTTCACCGGGGAGCTGTTTTTT
few | TRBJ1-6 | TRBD1 | TRBV20-1 | CSAREQGANSPLHF | TGCAGTGCTAGAGAGCAGGGGGCTAATTCACCCCTCCACTTT
many | TRBJ2-7 | . | TRBV6-2/TRBV6-3 | CASSPGTPLLKQYF | TGTGCCAGCTCCCCAGGGACACCTCTACTCAAGCAGTACTTC
many | TRBJ1-5 | . | TRBV7-2 | CASSVRRGDQPQHF | TGTGCCAGCAGCGTTCGGAGGGGGGATCAGCCCCAGCATTTT
many | TRBJ1-5 | TRBD1 | TRBV13 | CASSSSTGRPNQPQHF | TGTGCCAGCAGCTCATCGACAGGGCGGCCCAATCAGCCCCAGCATTTT
many | TRBJ2-5 | . | TRBV3-1 | CASSQDRGRAAQYF | TGTGCCAGCAGCCAAGATCGCGGACGGGCGGCCCAGTACTTC
many | TRBJ2-6 | . | TRBV20-1 | CSASLDSETGANVLTF | TGCAGTGCTAGCCTCGACAGTGAGACTGGGGCCAACGTCCTGACTTTC
many | TRBJ1-4 | . | TRBV6-5 | CASSRVWGGGEKLFF | TGTGCCAGCAGTAGGGTCTGGGGAGGTGGTGAAAAACTGTTTTTT
many | TRBJ1-1 | TRBD1 | TRBV15 | CATSRTGAEAFF | TGTGCCACCAGCAGAACAGGGGCTGAAGCTTTCTTT
. | TRBJ1-6 | TRBD1 | TRBV18 | CASSLPGQVYSPLHF | TGTGCCAGCTCACTCCCGGGACAGGTCTATTCACCCCTCCACTTT
many | TRBJ2-1 | . | TRBV4-1 | CASSHPNDGGSGEQFF | TGCGCCAGCAGCCATCCCAACGACGGGGGCTCAGGTGAGCAGTTCTTC
many | TRBJ1-1 | . | TRBV20-1 | CSAVPQGQGAFF | TGCAGTGCCGTCCCCCAGGGGCAAGGAGCTTTCTTT
many | TRBJ1-4 | . | TRBV7-9 | CASRVGEKGEKLVKNCFF | .
many | TRBJ2-5 | . | TRBV18 | CASSPRTAQETQYF | TGTGCCAGCTCACCCCGGACAGCCCAAGAGACCCAGTACTTC
few | TRBJ2-7 | . | TRBV12-3/TRBV12-4 | CASSPQGYEQYF | TGTGCCAGCAGTCCCCAGGGATACGAGCAGTACTTC
many | TRBJ2-6 | TRBD1 | TRBV29-1 | CSVEGQGTSGANVLTF | TGCAGCGTTGAGGGACAGGGGACCTCTGGAGCCAACGTCCTGACTTTC
many | TRBJ1-5 | TRBD1 | TRBV7-2 | CASSPGTGGSQPQHF | TGTGCCAGCAGCCCAGGGACAGGGGGGAGTCAGCCCCAGCATTTT
many | TRBJ2-7 | . | TRBV27 | CASSLLGRREQYF | TGTGCCAGCAGTTTATTGGGACGTAGAGAGCAGTACTTC
few | TRBJ1-4 | . | TRBV6-2/TRBV6-3 | CASSAREADGEKLFF | TGTGCCAGCAGTGCCCGGGAGGCGGATGGTGAAAAACTGTTTTTT
many | TRBJ2-3 | . | TRBV7-2 | CASSLDVSLVRQYF | TGTGCCAGCAGCTTAGATGTGTCATTAGTAAGGCAGTATTTT